This T cell receptor beta chain was sequenced in a study of T cell responses to AZD1222 COVID-19 vaccine. Trimming removed 7 bases from V and 0 bases from J, with 10 bases in between. Germline CDR1 KGHDR, CDR2 SFDVKD. The CDR3 is made up of 14 amino acids. Using immunoSEQ multiplex PCR, the repertoire was profiled, and TCRdb retains in-frame clones only, with some absent. The sample holds approximately 190,000 clones, over 70% seen once. Regarding this clone: Its cognate antigen is unknown.

Study-level results: No day 14 peak samples; only post-peak repertoires were characterized. Regions 160-218 and 743-854 dominated among vaccine-associated CD4 TCRs spanning spike.

The rearrangement joins TRBV24-1 to TRBJ2-3, with TRBD2 as a possible D gene (5 bases). This TCR was sampled from an adult in good health. The source material was peripheral blood, sampled on day 0 of MenACWY control vaccination. This CDR3 is CATSRGLSTDTQYF. The CDR3 nucleotides read TGTGCCACCAGCCGAGGGTTAAGCACAGATACGCAGTATTTT.